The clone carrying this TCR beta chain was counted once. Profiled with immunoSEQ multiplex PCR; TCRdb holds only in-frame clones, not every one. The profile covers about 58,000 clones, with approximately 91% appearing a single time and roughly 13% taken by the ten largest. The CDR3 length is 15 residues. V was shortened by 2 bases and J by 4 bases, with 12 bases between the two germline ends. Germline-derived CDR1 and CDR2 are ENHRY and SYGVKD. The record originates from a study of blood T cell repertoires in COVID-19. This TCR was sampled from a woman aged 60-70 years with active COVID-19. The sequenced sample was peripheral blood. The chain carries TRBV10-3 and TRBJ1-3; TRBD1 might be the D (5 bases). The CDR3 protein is CAISEGGLKGNTIYF. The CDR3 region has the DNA TGTGCCATCAGTGAGGGGGGACTGAAAGGAAACACCATATATTTT.